This T cell receptor beta chain was found in a study of blood T cell repertoires in COVID-19. Study information: Some COVID-19 samples were acute and others convalescent; all came from the United States, Italy and Spain. T cells, B-cell-depleted T cells, or PBMCs provided the cDNA or gDNA that served as material.

Seattle cases were enrolled at active infection and followed longitudinally. Original methodology: Scientists estimated how many nucleated cells there were by amplifying reference gene primers. Profiling relied on immunoSEQ multiplex PCR, and the TCRdb table lists in-frame clones only, not all of them. The D gene and trimming were derived from the DNA, and the V and J assignments and clone size from that table. This table holds some 260,000 clones, about 87% found once. The length of the CDR3 is 18 residues. With 4 bases clipped from V and 3 bases from J, the junction kept 12 bases outside the gene matches. Germline CDR1 MNHEY, CDR2 SMNVEV (reference sequence).

The sequence was obtained from a woman aged 25-40 years with COVID-19, enrolled during active disease. The sequencing input was peripheral blood. The chain combines TRBV27 with TRBJ1-3; 10 bases agree with TRBD1. The CDR3 nucleotides read TGTGCCAGCAGTTCTAATACTCCCAGGACAGGGGGTGGAAACACCATATATTTT. Protein: CASSSNTPRTGGGNTIYF.